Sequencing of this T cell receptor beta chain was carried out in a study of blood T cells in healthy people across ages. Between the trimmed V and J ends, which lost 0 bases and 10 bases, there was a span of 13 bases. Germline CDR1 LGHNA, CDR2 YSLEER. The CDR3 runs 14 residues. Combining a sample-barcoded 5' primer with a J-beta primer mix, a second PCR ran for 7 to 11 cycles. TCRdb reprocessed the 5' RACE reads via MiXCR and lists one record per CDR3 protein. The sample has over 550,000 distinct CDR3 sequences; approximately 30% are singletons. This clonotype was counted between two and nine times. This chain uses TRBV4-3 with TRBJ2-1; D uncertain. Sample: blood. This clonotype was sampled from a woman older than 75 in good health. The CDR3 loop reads CASSQEVVTVEQFF. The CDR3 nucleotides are TGCGCCAGCAGCCAAGAGGTGGTAACGGTAGAGCAGTTCTTC.